A single sample gave rise to the 3 T cell receptor beta chains below, sequenced in a study of T cell repertoires in cytomegalovirus infection. TCRdb re-analysed the reads in MiXCR, keeping a single row per CDR3 protein. The table lists 40,000 to 50,000 distinct CDR3 sequences, 20% of them singletons, with 18% in the top ten. For these receptors, no antigen is known. Source material: PBMCs, sequenced either directly or after in vitro stimulation (not recorded which). These receptors were collected from a human donor in good health (CMV status not recorded). Some clones in this sample may be carry-over from other donors' samples.

This clonotype was picked up many times. This sequence joins TRBV29-1 and TRBJ2-1, with D tentatively TRBD2 (5 bases). Germline lookup yields CDR1 SQVTM and CDR2 ANQGSEA. Trimming stripped 6 bases from V and 10 bases from J, with 13 bases between. The CDR3 is 11 amino acids. CDR3 amino acids: CSVALAGEQFF. The DNA of the CDR3 is TGCAGCGTAGCCCTAGCTGGAGAGCAGTTCTTC.

The chain recombines TRBV25-1 with TRBJ2-2; 9 bases line up with TRBD1. CDR1 MGHDK and CDR2 SYGVNS come from the germline V gene. The trim removed 0 bases at V and 4 bases at J, leaving 12 bases unmatched. This CDR3 has 19 amino acids. The DNA of the CDR3 is TGTGCCAGCAGTGAATATATGGGACAGGGATCGGTATCCACCGGGGAGCTGTTTTTT. Its translation: CASSEYMGQGSVSTGELFF.

In its sample, this clonotype ranks as medium-sized. The chain employs TRBV11-2 and TRBJ2-1; D unresolved. The CDR3 has 12 residues. The V and J ends lost 5 bases and 5 bases respectively, with 7 bases between them. The germline CDR1 and CDR2 sequences are SGHAT and FQNNGV. In nucleotides, the CDR3 is TGTGCCAGCAGCCGCTTCCACAATGAGCAGTTCTTC. It codes for CASSRFHNEQFF.